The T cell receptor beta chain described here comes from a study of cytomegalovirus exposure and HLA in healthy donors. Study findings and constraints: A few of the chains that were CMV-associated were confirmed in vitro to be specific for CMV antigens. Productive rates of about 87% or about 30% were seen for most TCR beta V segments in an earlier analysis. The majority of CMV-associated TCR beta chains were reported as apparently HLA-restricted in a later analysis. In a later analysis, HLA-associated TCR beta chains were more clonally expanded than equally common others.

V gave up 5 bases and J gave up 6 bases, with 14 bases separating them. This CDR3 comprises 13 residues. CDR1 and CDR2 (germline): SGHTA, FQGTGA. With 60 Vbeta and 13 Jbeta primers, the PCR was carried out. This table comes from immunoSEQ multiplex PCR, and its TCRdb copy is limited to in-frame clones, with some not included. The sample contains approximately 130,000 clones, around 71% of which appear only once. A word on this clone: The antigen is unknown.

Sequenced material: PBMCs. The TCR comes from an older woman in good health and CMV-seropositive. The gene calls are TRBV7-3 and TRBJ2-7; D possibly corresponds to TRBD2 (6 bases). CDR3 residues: CASSAGPLGEQYF. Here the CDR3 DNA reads TGTGCCAGCAGCGCGGGACCCCTGGGCGAGCAGTACTTC.